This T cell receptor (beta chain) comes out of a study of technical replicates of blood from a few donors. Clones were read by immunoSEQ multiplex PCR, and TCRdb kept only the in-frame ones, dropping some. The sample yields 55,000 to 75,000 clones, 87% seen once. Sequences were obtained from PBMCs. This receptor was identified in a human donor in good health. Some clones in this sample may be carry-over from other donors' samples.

The CDR3 DNA follows: TGTGCCAGCAGCCCCACAGGTTCAGGCTACGAGCAGTACTTC. Protein: CASSPTGSGYEQYF. The rearrangement links TRBV7-3 to TRBJ2-7; D might be TRBD1 (5 bases). This CDR3 comprises 14 residues. The V end was cut by 5 bases, the J end by 3 bases, with 14 bases between. From germline, CDR1 is SGHTA and CDR2 FQGTGA. Based on the CDR3 plus reference TRBV7-3 and TRBJ2-7, the full variable domain is GAGVSQTPSNKVTEKGKYVELRCDPISGHTALYWYRQSLGQGPEFLIYFQGTGAADDSGLPNDRFFAVRPEGSVSTLKIQRTERGDSAVYLCASSPTGSGYEQYFGPGTRLTVT.